These 14 T cell receptor beta chains originate from one sample sequenced in a study of Ad26.COV2.S vaccination and SARS-CoV-2 variants. Sequencing used immunoSEQ multiplex PCR; TCRdb keeps in-frame clones, though not all of them. The table shows about 350,000 clones, with around 83% occurring only once. Treatment in this sample: some 20 received Ad26.COV2.S at low or high dose, single or two shots; about 5 received placebo; per-sample allocation not given. Vaccine and placebo recipients were sampled on day 63 after the first injection. The sequencing used peripheral blood, collected in a trial of Ad26.COV2.S vaccine versus placebo. The source of these receptors is a person aged 18 to 65 who received the Ad26.COV2.S COVID-19 vaccine or a placebo.

The CDR3, as DNA: TGTGCCAGCAGCTTAGAATCCGTCGTCGAGCAGTACTTC. Translation gives CASSLESVVEQYF. This chain connects TRBV7-2 to TRBJ2-7; D ambiguous. Germline values: CDR1 SGHTA, CDR2 FQGNSA. The CDR3 totals 13 residues. V was cut by 1 base and J by 6 bases, with 10 bases left in between. Complete variable domain (other parts from reference TRBV7-2 and TRBJ2-7): GAGVSQSPSNKVTEKGKDVELRCDPISGHTALYWYRQSLGQGLEFLIYFQGNSAPDKSGLPSDRFSAERTGGSVSTLTIQRTQQEDSAVYLCASSLESVVEQYFGPGTRLTVT.

The chain carries TRBV6-6 and TRBJ2-2; TRBD2 matches 7 bases. Germline V gene lookup returns CDR1 MNHNY and CDR2 SVGAGI (reference sequence). This CDR3 is built from 17 residues. Trimming at V came to 5 bases and at J to 4 bases, leaving 13 bases not matched to a gene. CDR3: CASSRGLVSWSTGELFF. The CDR3 region has the DNA TGTGCCAGCAGTCGAGGACTAGTGAGCTGGTCCACCGGGGAGCTGTTTTTT.

This rearrangement joins TRBV2 to TRBJ2-1, with D maybe TRBD2 (5 bases). The CDR3 runs to 13 residues. Germline CDR1 reads SNHLY; CDR2 reads FYNNEI. V lost 8 bases to trimming and J lost 5 bases, with 13 bases between them. In DNA, the CDR3 is TGTGCCAGCCGGGAAAATCGGGACAATGAGCAGTTCTTC. This codes for CASRENRDNEQFF. Filled out from reference TRBV2 and TRBJ2-1, the complete variable domain reads EPEVTQTPSHQVTQMGQEVILRCVPISNHLYFYWYRQILGQKVEFLVSFYNNEISEKSEIFDDQFSVERPDGSNFTLKIRSTKLEDSAMYFCASRENRDNEQFFGPGTRLTVL.

The chain uses TRBV28 and TRBJ2-7; either TRBD1 or TRBD2 may supply D (6 bases each). The CDR3 spans 15 residues. Per the germline V gene, CDR1 is MDHEN and CDR2 is SYDVKM. Trimming left V 9 bases short and J 2 bases short, with 20 bases between. The CDR3 DNA reads as TGTGCCAGTCAAACCTCGGGGGCGATTCCCTACGAGCAGTACTTC. Translating it yields CASQTSGAIPYEQYF.

With regard to this clone: Other nucleotide sequences in the sample specify the same CDR3. This chain connects TRBV7-2 to TRBJ2-3; no definite D call. Trimming shortened V by 0 bases and J by 3 bases, and 7 bases separated the two germline ends. The CDR3 contains 14 residues. Germline loops: CDR1 SGHTA, CDR2 FQGNSA. CDR3 sequence reads: CASSLAGTTDTQYF. The CDR3 region has the DNA TGTGCCAGCAGCTTAGCGGGAACTACAGATACGCAGTATTTT.

The chain employs TRBV15 and TRBJ1-4, with TRBD1 matching over 7 bases. Germline loops: CDR1 LNHNV, CDR2 YYDKDF (reference sequence). V trimming: 3 bases; J trimming: 7 bases; junction bases outside the gene matches: 11. The CDR3 has 16 residues. The CDR3 protein is CATSSTRTGSFEKLFF. For the CDR3, the DNA is TGTGCCACCAGCAGCACTCGGACAGGCTCCTTTGAAAAACTGTTTTTT.

In DNA form, the CDR3 reads TGTGCCAGCTACGAAAACTCCCAAGAGACCCAGTACTTC. This sequence encodes CASYENSQETQYF. V is TRBV6-5 and J is TRBJ2-5, with D unresolved. Trimming left V 8 bases short and J 1 base short, with 11 bases between. The germline gives CDR1 MNHEY, CDR2 SVGAGI. The CDR3 extends over 13 amino acids.

The chain couples TRBV5-1 to TRBJ1-4, with TRBD1 identical over 12 bases. The CDR3 loop spans 16 amino acids. Germline CDR1 reads SGHRS; CDR2 reads YFSETQ. Trimming at V came to 6 bases and at J to 5 bases, leaving 8 bases not matched to a gene. The CDR3 DNA reads as TGCGCCAGCACCACCGGGGACAGGGGGCTAAATGAAAAACTGTTTTTT. It codes for CASTTGDRGLNEKLFF.

This chain connects TRBV5-1 to TRBJ2-7; no clear D. From germline, CDR1 is SGHRS and CDR2 YFSETQ. This CDR3 region has 12 residues. V lost 0 bases to trimming and J lost 3 bases, with 4 bases between them. CDR3 loop: CASSLGFYEQYF. The CDR3, as DNA: TGCGCCAGCAGCTTGGGATTCTACGAGCAGTACTTC.

This chain links TRBV7-2 with TRBJ2-7; 9 bases are shared with TRBD1. Trimming cost V 5 bases and J 3 bases; bases outside gene matches: 5. CDR3 size: 14 residues. Germline V lookup: CDR1 SGHTA, CDR2 FQGNSA. The CDR3 reads CASSPGQGNYEQYF. In nucleotides, the CDR3 is TGTGCCAGCAGCCCGGGACAGGGCAACTACGAGCAGTACTTC.

This chain links TRBV18 with TRBJ2-7; TRBD1 aligns across 9 bases. V lost 6 bases and J lost 2; bases outside the gene matches: 8. CDR3 size: 15 residues. CDR1 is KGHSH and CDR2 is LQKENI in the germline V gene. The CDR3: CASSRDRVNPYEQYF. The DNA of the CDR3 is TGTGCCAGCTCTCGGGACAGGGTCAACCCCTACGAGCAGTACTTC.

The gene calls are TRBV3-1 (or the pseudogene TRBV3-2) and TRBJ2-7; 9 bases align to TRBD2. The CDR3 loop spans 15 amino acids. Germline V gives CDR1 LGHDT, CDR2 YNNKEL (reference sequence). The V segment lost 4 bases and the J segment 1 base; nucleotides outside the gene matches: 5. The CDR3 bases are TGTGCCAGCAGCCGAAGCGGGAGGCCTTCCTACGAGCAGTACTTC. Its protein is CASSRSGRPSYEQYF.

J is TRBJ2-5 and V is TRBV11-2; D ambiguous. Trimming left V 5 bases short and J 4 bases short, with 11 bases between. In germline, CDR1 is SGHAT, CDR2 FQNNGV. The length of the CDR3 is 13 residues. CDR3 nucleotides: TGTGCCAGCAGCCAAGACACCAGAGAGACCCAGTACTTC. This gives the protein CASSQDTRETQYF. Drawing the rest from reference TRBV11-2 and TRBJ2-5, the complete variable domain is EAGVAQSPRYKIIEKRQSVAFWCNPISGHATLYWYQQILGQGPKLLIQFQNNGVVDDSQLPKDRFSAERLKGVDSTLKIQPAKLEDSAVYLCASSQDTRETQYFGPGTRLLVL.

This sequence joins TRBV11-2 and TRBJ2-3, with 9 bases fitting TRBD2. Germline lookup yields CDR1 SGHAT and CDR2 FQNNGV. After removal of 5 bases from V and 2 bases from J, the junction contained 8 bases not matched to a gene. CDR3 length: 16 residues. This chain's CDR3 is CASSRRTSATTDTQYF. The CDR3 DNA reads as TGTGCCAGCAGCCGAAGGACTAGCGCCACCACAGATACGCAGTATTTT.